This T cell receptor (beta chain) is from a study of Ad26.COV2.S vaccination and SARS-CoV-2 variants. The CDR3 is made up of 15 amino acids. Germline V gene lookup returns CDR1 LNHNV and CDR2 YYDKDF (reference sequence). V dropped 3 bases and J dropped 6 bases, with 14 bases sitting between them. Study observations and caveats: Vaccinated and placebo-treated recipients had similar non-spike TCR breadth. People given the vaccine had a wider spike-specific TCR breadth than placebo recipients did. TCR breadth and depth estimates may have understated total T cell responses. Post-vaccination breadth of spike-specific CD8+ and CD4+ T cell responses was reportedly substantial.

TCRdb keeps only in-frame clones here, not all; method: immunoSEQ multiplex PCR. The table lists around 7,000 clones, less than 90% of them singletons. With respect to this clone: Its antigen is unknown.

This rearrangement joins TRBV15 to TRBJ2-2; a weak D match, TRBD2 (6 bases). The clonotype was recovered from a human donor who had recovered from COVID-19. The sequencing here drew on peripheral blood, taken after recovery from COVID-19. The CDR3: CATSSREWGAGELFF. Here the CDR3 DNA reads TGTGCCACCAGCAGCAGGGAGTGGGGGGCCGGGGAGCTGTTTTTT.